One and the same sample provided the 32 T cell receptor beta chains below, sequenced in a study of spatial heterogeneity in lung cancer. Study results and limitations: How many expanded intratumoral alpha and beta TCRs were present tracked the tumor mutation count, which was a count of nonsynonymous mutations.

Their antigens are not known. TCRdb processed the 5' RACE reads anew with MiXCR; each CDR3 protein has one entry. The table lists some 7,900 distinct CDR3 sequences, 6% to 7% of them singletons. As for time point: sample taken at primary tumor resection. Source: lung tumor tissue, taken at surgery. Source of these receptors: a female donor with early-stage non-small cell lung cancer.

The table lists this clonotype with many counts. The genes are TRBV6-6 and TRBJ2-1, with 8 bases identical to TRBD2. The germline V gene has CDR1 MNHNY and CDR2 SVGAGI (reference sequence). Trimming took 6 bases from V and 7 from J; bases not matched to a gene: 8. This CDR3 has 14 residues. The CDR3 region has the DNA TGTGCCAGCAGAGAGGGACGGGGGGGGAATGAGCAGTTCTTC. This sequence encodes CASREGRGGNEQFF.

This clonotype was observed at least ten times. The chain has TRBV5-1 and TRBJ1-5; 8 bases agree with TRBD1. The germline gives CDR1 SGHRS, CDR2 YFSETQ. The CDR3 runs to 13 residues. The J segment lost 8 bases and the V segment lost 2 bases, leaving 3 bases of the junction unmatched. DNA of the CDR3: TGCGCCAGCAGCTTTGGACAGGGCGAGCCCCAGCATTTT. Translating it yields CASSFGQGEPQHF.

Ten or more counts support this clonotype. This sequence joins TRBV12-3 or TRBV12-4 and TRBJ2-1, with 9 bases lining up with TRBD2. The length of the CDR3 is 13 residues. Trimming at V came to 9 bases and at J to 7 bases, leaving 7 bases not matched to a gene. This CDR3 is CASQSSGINEQFF. The CDR3 DNA sequence: TGTGCCAGTCAGTCTAGCGGGATTAATGAGCAGTTCTTC.

This clonotype is deemed medium-sized (0.01 to 0.1%). The rearrangement uses TRBV3-1 and TRBJ2-5; D gene uncertain. V lost 4 bases to trimming and J lost 4 bases, with 13 bases between them. Per germline, CDR1 LGHDT and CDR2 YNNKEL (reference sequence). CDR3 length: 14 residues. The CDR3 DNA reads as TGTGCCAGCAGCCCCCTGGGGTCCGGAGAGACCCAGTACTTC. Encoded protein: CASSPLGSGETQYF.

This clonotype has at least ten counts. This chain uses TRBV7-2 with TRBJ2-7; no clear D. This CDR3 spans 13 amino acids. The V and J ends lost 4 bases and 7 bases respectively, with 14 bases between them. The germline CDR1 and CDR2 sequences are SGHTA and FQGNSA. CDR3 nucleotides: TGTGCCAGCAGCTCGACGATCTTCCTAGAGCAGTACTTC. Protein sequence: CASSSTIFLEQYF.

The rearrangement links TRBV5-1 to TRBJ2-3; the D is unclear. CDR3 length: 12 residues. Germline values: CDR1 SGHRS, CDR2 YFSETQ. V lost 5 bases and J 2 bases, leaving 6 bases between the germline ends. The CDR3 is CASRPYTDTQYF. The CDR3 DNA is TGCGCCAGCAGGCCCTACACAGATACGCAGTATTTT.

Relative to its sample, this clonotype is medium-sized. The V gene is TRBV6-5, the J gene TRBJ2-7; perhaps TRBD2 as D (5 bases). Germline assignment: CDR1 MNHEY and CDR2 SVGAGI. The CDR3 covers 15 residues. Trimming took off 4 bases at V and 7 bases at J, with 20 bases between the two ends. CDR3 sequence (DNA): TGTGCCAGCAGTTCTTTGAGCGGCCTTCTAGGGGAGCAGTACTTC. Amino acids: CASSSLSGLLGEQYF.

The chain has TRBV6-1 and TRBJ2-5, with D perhaps matching TRBD2 (6 bases). Germline V gene sequence: CDR1 MNHNS, CDR2 SASEGT. There are 15 residues in the CDR3. V gave up 3 bases and J gave up 4 bases, with 15 bases separating them. The CDR3: CASSDSDYHVETQYF. DNA of the CDR3: TGTGCCAGCAGTGACTCGGACTACCACGTAGAGACCCAGTACTTC.

The V and J genes are TRBV18 and TRBJ2-1; TRBD2 matches at 11 bases. The V segment lost 8 bases and the J segment 2 bases; nucleotides outside the gene matches: 8. The CDR3 sequence is 16 residues long. Germline V gives CDR1 KGHSH, CDR2 LQKENI. The CDR3 DNA is TGTGCCAGCACTTTAGCGGGAGGGCGGACCTACAATGAGCAGTTCTTC. This codes for CASTLAGGRTYNEQFF. The whole variable domain, remainder taken from reference TRBV18 and TRBJ2-1, is NAGVMQNPRHLVRRRGQEARLRCSPMKGHSHVYWYRQLPEEGLKFMVYLQKENIIDESGMPKERFSAEFPKEGPSILRIQQVVRGDSAAYFCASTLAGGRTYNEQFFGPGTRLTVL.

This clonotype was seen repeatedly, ten times or more. The V and J genes are TRBV7-2 and TRBJ2-7; D possibly corresponds to TRBD1 (6 bases). This CDR3 comprises 14 residues. Germline CDR1 SGHTA, CDR2 FQGNSA. Trimming stripped 5 bases from V and 2 bases from J, with 13 bases between. For the CDR3, the DNA is TGTGCCAGCAGCCCCGGACAGCGAGCCTACGAGCAGTACTTC. This gives the protein CASSPGQRAYEQYF.

By share, this clonotype ranks as medium-sized. The J gene is TRBJ1-1, the V gene TRBV2; D is possibly TRBD1 (5 bases). The CDR3 sequence is 12 residues long. Trimming cost V 9 bases and J 1 base, with 9 bases left between them. Germline CDR1 is SNHLY and CDR2 is FYNNEI. CDR3 bases: TGTGCCAGGACAGAGACGAACACTGAAGCTTTCTTT. Its protein product is CARTETNTEAFF.

At least ten counts were recorded for this clonotype. This rearrangement joins TRBV9 to TRBJ2-1; TRBD2 might be the D (6 bases). Looked up from germline, CDR1 is SGDLS and CDR2 is YYNGEE. The CDR3 extends over 19 amino acids. The V gene lost 0 bases and the J gene lost 10 bases, with 29 bases spanning the gap. CDR3 coding DNA: TGTGCCAGCAGCGTAGCCCCGGAGGCCGCAATAACGGGAGAAGGGGAGCAGTTCTTC. It codes for CASSVAPEAAITGEGEQFF. Full variable domain (rest looked up from reference TRBV9 and TRBJ2-1): DSGVTQTPKHLITATGQRVTLRCSPRSGDLSVYWYQQSLDQGLQFLIQYYNGEERAKGNILERFSAQQFPDLHSELNLSSLELGDSALYFCASSVAPEAAITGEGEQFFGPGTRLTVL.

This clonotype ranks as medium-sized (0.01 to 0.1%). V is TRBV6-5 and J is TRBJ2-3, with 7 bases aligning to TRBD2. Germline assignment: CDR1 MNHEY and CDR2 SVGAGI. Trimming at V came to 8 bases and at J to 5 bases, leaving 7 bases not matched to a gene. The CDR3 loop spans 13 amino acids. CDR3 nucleotide sequence: TGTGCCAGCCGGGGACTACCCTTAGATACGCAGTATTTT. Translating it yields CASRGLPLDTQYF.

This clonotype was detected ten times or more. The chain joins TRBV20-1 to TRBJ2-5; TRBD1 might be the D (6 bases). V lost 6 bases to trimming and J lost 5 bases, with 16 bases between them. Germline V gene lookup returns CDR1 DFQATT and CDR2 SNEGSKA (reference sequence). This CDR3 contains 13 residues. The CDR3 DNA reads TGCAGTGCCCTCACGGCGAGGGGGGAGACCCAGTACTTC. It specifies CSALTARGETQYF.

By frequency in the sample, this clonotype is medium-sized. J is TRBJ2-3 and V is TRBV7-2, with 7 bases aligning to TRBD2. The V gene end was trimmed by 5 bases and the J gene end by 2 bases; junction bases not matched to a gene: 7. The germline V gene has CDR1 SGHTA and CDR2 FQGNSA. The CDR3 covers 15 residues. CDR3 sequence: CASSLRAGITDTQYF. The CDR3 nucleotides read TGTGCCAGCAGCCTACGAGCGGGGATCACAGATACGCAGTATTTT.

This clonotype was detected ten times or more. The V and J genes are TRBV12-3 or TRBV12-4 and TRBJ1-5, with unresolved D. V dropped 1 base and J dropped 0 bases, with 10 bases sitting between them. The CDR3 contains 16 residues. The CDR3 region has the DNA TGTGCCAGCAGTTTAGGGGGTACCGTTAGCAATCAGCCCCAGCATTTT. As protein: CASSLGGTVSNQPQHF.

In this sample, this clonotype turned up many times. The gene calls are TRBV20-1 and TRBJ2-5; D ambiguous. Between the trimmed V and J ends, which lost 3 bases and 4 bases, there was a span of 9 bases. CDR3 length equals 12 residues. The germline CDR1 and CDR2 sequences are DFQATT and SNEGSKA (reference sequence). The CDR3 region is CSASSAGETQYF. The DNA for the CDR3 is TGCAGTGCTAGCTCGGCAGGAGAGACCCAGTACTTC.

This clonotype is medium-sized within its sample. The chain recombines TRBV2 with TRBJ2-5, with no clear D. There are 14 residues in the CDR3. Germline V CDR1 and CDR2: SNHLY, FYNNEI. Trimming took off 6 bases at V and 5 bases at J, with 16 bases between the two ends. CDR3 sequence: CASRRTETWETQYF. Written as DNA, the CDR3 is TGTGCCAGCAGGAGGACGGAGACCTGGGAGACCCAGTACTTC.

The V and J genes are TRBV12-3 or TRBV12-4 and TRBJ2-3; D is perhaps TRBD1 (5 bases). The CDR3 loop spans 15 amino acids. The ends were cut back, 5 bases at V and 2 bases at J, with 14 bases in the middle. This CDR3 reads CASSTHRSYTDTQYF. The CDR3 bases are TGTGCCAGCAGTACTCACAGGTCCTACACAGATACGCAGTATTTT.

Ten or more counts support this clonotype. The chain recombines TRBV5-4 with TRBJ2-5; D is ambiguous. V was shortened by 4 bases and J by 7 bases, with 8 bases between the two germline ends. This CDR3 is built from 11 residues. From germline, CDR1 is SGHNT and CDR2 YYREEE (reference sequence). CDR3 sequence: CASSLLGTQYF. CDR3 DNA sequence: TGTGCCAGCAGCCTATTGGGGACCCAGTACTTC.

By its share, this clonotype is medium-sized (0.01 to 0.1%). The rearrangement uses TRBV11-2 and TRBJ2-2; 10 positions agree with TRBD2. Looked up from germline, CDR1 is SGHAT and CDR2 is FQNNGV. Trimming removed 3 bases from V and 4 bases from J; junction bases left unmatched: 2. The CDR3 is made up of 15 amino acids. CDR3 sequence: CASSLGLAPTGELFF. The CDR3 bases are TGTGCCAGCAGCTTGGGACTAGCGCCCACCGGGGAGCTGTTTTTT.

The sample holds many counts of this clonotype. The chain is built from TRBV29-1 and TRBJ2-1; D is undetermined. Trimming cost V 1 base and J 9 bases, with 10 bases left between them. The CDR3 totals 12 residues. Germline V CDR1 and CDR2: SQVTM, ANQGSEA. The CDR3 is CSVEGMPGEQFF. The CDR3 DNA sequence: TGCAGCGTTGAAGGGATGCCAGGTGAGCAGTTCTTC.

This clonotype was counted at least ten times. This rearrangement joins TRBV11-2 to TRBJ2-3; 11 bases line up with TRBD2. Trimming at V came to 3 bases and at J to 6 bases, leaving 11 bases not matched to a gene. The CDR3 is 17 residues long. The germline V gene has CDR1 SGHAT and CDR2 FQNNGV. CDR3 sequence (DNA): TGTGCCAGCAGCTTGCTAGCGGGAGGTGGCTCGGTTGATACGCAGTATTTT. It yields the protein CASSLLAGGGSVDTQYF.

This clonotype was seen ten or more times. The rearrangement joins TRBV6-5 to TRBJ2-2; D is unclear. The CDR3 has 12 residues. The germline gives CDR1 MNHEY, CDR2 SVGAGI. With 10 bases removed from V and 1 base from J, the gap between germline ends came to 7 bases. CDR3 region: CATEGNTGELFF. DNA of the CDR3: TGTGCCACCGAAGGGAACACCGGGGAGCTGTTTTTT.

The chain links TRBV6-5 to TRBJ2-7; 11 bases map to TRBD2. The ends lost 6 bases at V and 4 bases at J; junction bases unmatched: 5. This CDR3 comprises 14 residues. Germline V gene lookup returns CDR1 MNHEY and CDR2 SVGAGI. This CDR3 reads CASRITSGSYEQYF. DNA for the CDR3: TGTGCCAGCAGAATCACTAGCGGGAGTTACGAGCAGTACTTC.

In this sample, this clonotype turned up many times. The chain couples TRBV5-1 to TRBJ2-1; a weak D match, TRBD1 (5 bases). Germline V gene data show CDR1 as SGHRS and CDR2 as YFSETQ. The CDR3 extends over 15 amino acids. Deletions cut 3 bases from V and 9 bases from J, with 19 bases between. CDR3 sequence: CASSWVSKGVIEQFF. CDR3 DNA: TGCGCCAGCAGCTGGGTATCAAAAGGGGTTATTGAGCAGTTCTTC.

This clonotype was counted many times. The rearrangement joins TRBV28 to TRBJ2-2; the match to TRBD1 covers 7 bases. Germline loops: CDR1 MDHEN, CDR2 SYDVKM. CDR3 length equals 14 residues. With 10 bases clipped from V and 6 bases from J, the junction kept 11 bases outside the gene matches. The CDR3 loop reads CATKSGQVAGELFF. The DNA of the CDR3 is TGTGCCACCAAGTCCGGACAGGTAGCCGGGGAGCTGTTTTTT.

There are many counts of this clonotype. V and J are TRBV11-1 and TRBJ2-5; TRBD2 matches 8 bases. Germline CDR1 reads SGHAT; CDR2 reads FQDESV (reference sequence). The CDR3 spans 14 residues. The ends lost 5 bases at V and 5 bases at J; junction bases unmatched: 7. The CDR3 here is CASSTYRTSETQYF. DNA of the CDR3: TGTGCCAGCAGCACATATCGGACTAGCGAGACCCAGTACTTC.

This clonotype appeared a few times. The chain has TRBV27 and TRBJ2-3; 13 bases match TRBD2. This CDR3 has 17 residues. V lost 0 bases to trimming and J lost 3 bases; unmatched junction nucleotides: 3. From germline, CDR1 is MNHEY and CDR2 SMNVEV (reference sequence). CDR3 nucleotides: TGTGCCAGCAGTTTATCCCGGACTAGCGGGAGTACAGATACGCAGTATTTT. Translated, it gives CASSLSRTSGSTDTQYF.

In this sample, this clonotype turned up many times. The J gene is TRBJ2-3, the V gene TRBV7-8, with D hard to call. In germline, CDR1 is SGHVS, CDR2 FQNEAQ. CDR3 length equals 15 residues. V was clipped by 2 bases and J by 2 bases, with 11 bases between them. CDR3 in DNA: TGTGCCAGCAGCTTATCGTCGGCAGACACAGATACGCAGTATTTT. As protein: CASSLSSADTDTQYF. Based on the CDR3 plus reference TRBV7-8 and TRBJ2-3, the full variable domain is GAGVSQSPRYKVAKRGQDVALRCDPISGHVSLFWYQQALGQGPEFLTYFQNEAQLDKSGLPSDRFFAERPEGSVSTLKIQRTQQEDSAVYLCASSLSSADTDTQYFGPGTRLTVL.

This chain links TRBV12-5 with TRBJ2-4; 10 bases fit TRBD1. This CDR3 has 18 residues. CDR1 is LGHNT and CDR2 is FRNRAP in the germline V gene. Trimming at V came to 0 bases and at J to 6 bases, leaving 11 bases not matched to a gene. The chain's CDR3 is CASGLVAKPGQGRNIQYF. Here the CDR3 DNA reads TGTGCTAGTGGTTTGGTGGCTAAACCGGGACAGGGGAGAAACATTCAGTACTTC.

The V and J genes are TRBV5-1 and TRBJ1-6, with 8 bases aligning to TRBD1. Germline V lookup: CDR1 SGHRS, CDR2 YFSETQ. V lost 0 bases to trimming and J lost 8 bases; unmatched junction nucleotides: 10. The CDR3 totals 17 residues. Here the CDR3 DNA reads TGCGCCAGCAGCTTGGGATTCGGACAGGGAGCGGATTCACCCCTCCACTTT. Its protein product is CASSLGFGQGADSPLHF.